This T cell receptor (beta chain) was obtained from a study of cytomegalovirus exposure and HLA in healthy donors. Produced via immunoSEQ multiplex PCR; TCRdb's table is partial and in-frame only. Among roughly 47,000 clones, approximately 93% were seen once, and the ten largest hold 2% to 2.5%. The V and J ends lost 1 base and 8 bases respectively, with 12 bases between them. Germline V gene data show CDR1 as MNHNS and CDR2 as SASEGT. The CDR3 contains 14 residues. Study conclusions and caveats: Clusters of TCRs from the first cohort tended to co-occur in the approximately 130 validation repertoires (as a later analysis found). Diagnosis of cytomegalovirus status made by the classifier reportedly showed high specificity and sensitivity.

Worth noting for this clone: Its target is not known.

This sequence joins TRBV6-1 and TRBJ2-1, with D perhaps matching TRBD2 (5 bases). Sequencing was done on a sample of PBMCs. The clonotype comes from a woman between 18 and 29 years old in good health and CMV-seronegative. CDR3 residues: CASSEEAVAYEQFF. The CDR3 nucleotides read TGTGCCAGCAGTGAAGAAGCGGTAGCGTATGAGCAGTTCTTC.